The rows below give T cell receptor beta chains drawn from one sample of a study of blood T cells in healthy people across ages. TCRdb re-analysed the 5' RACE reads in MiXCR, keeping a single row per CDR3 protein. The sample records about 670,000 distinct CDR3 sequences, about 43% being singletons. Sequenced: blood. Source of these receptors: an elderly man in good health. CDR3s include the opening cysteine and the closing phenylalanine or tryptophan. Each record gives: D gene, clone size, J gene, V gene, CDR3 protein, CDR3 DNA. D genes are given only for firm matches. Clone size is stated in some rows and not others, as once, few, many or a class when expanded.

>-|-|TRBJ1-6|TRBV20-1
CSAKDSNSPLHF
TGCAGTGCTAAGGACAGTAATTCACCCCTCCACTTT
>-|-|TRBJ2-1|TRBV28
CASSPPVWGASYNEQFF
TGTGCCAGCAGCCCCCCGGTCTGGGGGGCGTCCTACAATGAGCAGTTCTTC
>-|few|TRBJ1-6|TRBV21-1
CASSKDRGGSPLHF
TGTGCCAGCAGCAAGGACAGGGGAGGGTCACCCCTCCACTTT
>-|few|TRBJ1-2|TRBV6-6
CASSRTDSQGYTF
TGTGCCAGCAGCCGGACGGACAGTCAAGGCTACACCTTC
>-|few|TRBJ2-1|TRBV3-1
CASSFAGTLTNNEQFF
TGTGCCAGCAGCTTCGCCGGGACACTTACCAACAATGAGCAGTTCTTC
>-|-|TRBJ2-1|TRBV28
CASRVEDYNEQFF
TGTGCCAGCCGAGTGGAGGATTACAATGAGCAGTTCTTC
>-|-|TRBJ2-7|TRBV24-1
CATSDRQGDKYNEQYF
TGTGCCACCAGTGACCGTCAGGGAGACAAATACAATGAGCAGTACTTC
>TRBD1|-|TRBJ2-3|TRBV3-1
CASSRRTGLTDTQYF
TGTGCCAGCAGCCGAAGGACAGGGTTGACAGATACGCAGTATTTT
>TRBD1|few|TRBJ1-2|TRBV27
CASRISGTAGGYTF
TGTGCCAGCAGAATCTCCGGGACAGCAGGCGGCTACACCTTC
>-|-|TRBJ2-4|TRBV20-1
CSAPTGTAKNIQYF
TGCAGTGCTCCCACAGGGACGGCCAAAAACATTCAGTACTTC
>-|few|TRBJ2-3|TRBV7-2
CASSPGVSADTQYF
TGTGCCAGCAGCCCAGGGGTTAGCGCAGATACGCAGTATTTT
>TRBD2|-|TRBJ2-7|TRBV6-5
CASSPREAGYEQYF
TGTGCCAGCAGCCCGCGGGAGGCAGGCTACGAGCAGTACTTC
>-|-|TRBJ2-1|TRBV15
CATSGPSPDAYNEQFF
TGTGCCACCAGCGGGCCCAGTCCGGATGCCTACAATGAGCAGTTCTTC
>-|few|TRBJ2-5|TRBV29-1
CSVDPGGPETQYF
TGCAGCGTTGACCCCGGAGGGCCAGAGACCCAGTACTTC
>TRBD1|-|TRBJ2-5|TRBV27
CASSLTGVGGTQYF
TGTGCCAGCAGTTTGACAGGGGTCGGCGGGACCCAGTACTTC
>-|-|TRBJ2-1|TRBV5-6
CASSPTNRGPSYNEQFF
TGTGCCAGCAGCCCGACCAACCGGGGCCCCTCCTACAATGAGCAGTTCTTC
>-|-|TRBJ2-1|TRBV5-1
CASGHGTAYNEQFF
TGCGCCAGCGGCCACGGGACGGCTTACAATGAGCAGTTCTTC
>TRBD1|-|TRBJ1-2|TRBV14
CASSQFSGQGDYGYTF
TGTGCCAGCAGCCAATTTTCCGGACAGGGCGACTATGGCTACACCTTC
>-|-|TRBJ2-1|TRBV11-2
CASSLELPGLYNEQFF
TGTGCCAGCAGCTTAGAGCTCCCGGGCCTGTACAATGAGCAGTTCTTC
>-|-|TRBJ1-2|TRBV7-2
CASSLAGQGGYTF
TGTGCCAGCAGCTTAGCGGGCCAGGGCGGCTACACCTTC
>TRBD1|many|TRBJ2-5|TRBV29-1
CSVGQGETQYF
TGCAGCGTGGGACAGGGGGAGACCCAGTACTTC
>TRBD1|many|TRBJ2-7|TRBV7-9
CASSLQGQVYEQYF
TGTGCCAGCAGCCTCCAGGGACAGGTTTACGAGCAGTACTTC
>TRBD2|-|TRBJ2-1|TRBV7-2
CASSSPSGSVANEQFF
TGTGCCAGCAGCTCTCCTAGCGGGAGTGTCGCCAATGAGCAGTTCTTC
>-|-|TRBJ2-5|TRBV20-1
CSAGKDAKETQYF
TGCAGTGCCGGGAAGGACGCTAAAGAGACCCAGTACTTC
>-|few|TRBJ2-5|TRBV11-2
CASRSSLVETQYF
TGTGCCAGCAGATCCAGCCTTGTAGAGACCCAGTACTTC
>TRBD1|-|TRBJ1-1|TRBV30
CAWSGWGQARTEAFF
TGTGCCTGGAGCGGGTGGGGACAGGCGAGGACTGAAGCTTTCTTT
>TRBD2|many|TRBJ2-1|TRBV29-1
CSVAGLAGVNEQFF
TGCAGCGTGGCGGGACTAGCGGGAGTGAATGAGCAGTTCTTC
>TRBD2|-|TRBJ2-7|TRBV6-2/TRBV6-3
CASRYLAARVDEQYF
TGTGCCAGCAGATACCTAGCGGCCAGAGTCGACGAGCAGTACTTC
>-|-|TRBJ1-2|TRBV20-1
CSASVGARGYTF
TGCAGTGCTAGTGTCGGGGCACGAGGCTACACCTTC
>-|-|TRBJ1-2|TRBV6-6
CASSYSTVGIYYGYTF
TGTGCCAGCAGTTACTCGACAGTGGGCATATACTATGGCTACACCTTC
>-|-|TRBJ2-7|TRBV7-2
CTSSLSGGEQYF
TGTACCAGCAGCTTAAGTGGGGGTGAGCAGTACTTC
>-|-|TRBJ2-3|TRBV29-1
CSVEGGAGSRTDTQYF
TGCAGCGTTGAAGGAGGCGCAGGGTCCAGAACAGATACGCAGTATTTT
>-|-|TRBJ2-5|TRBV28
CASSLTLASHEQYF
TGTGCCAGCAGTCTAACCCTAGCATCGCATGAGCAGTACTTC
>-|-|TRBJ2-5|TRBV5-1
CASSPRDTQGVQYF
TGCGCCAGCAGCCCCCGGGACACCCAGGGTGTCCAGTACTTC
>TRBD1|few|TRBJ2-7|TRBV20-1
CSAIRGFPSYEQYF
TGCAGTGCCATCAGGGGGTTTCCTTCCTACGAGCAGTACTTC
>-|few|TRBJ2-7|TRBV5-1
CASSLEFGAPYEQYF
TGCGCCAGCAGCTTGGAATTCGGGGCCCCCTACGAGCAGTACTTC
>-|few|TRBJ2-6|TRBV20-1
CSAQIGQSYSGANVLTF
TGCAGTGCCCAAATTGGGCAGTCCTACTCTGGGGCCAACGTCCTGACTTTC
>-|few|TRBJ1-1|TRBV4-2
CASSQAQGNTEAFF
TGTGCCAGCAGCCAAGCACAGGGGAACACTGAAGCTTTCTTT
>TRBD2|many|TRBJ2-1|TRBV7-2
CASSLGTSGYNEQFF
TGTGCCAGCAGCTTAGGGACTAGCGGCTACAATGAGCAGTTCTTC
>TRBD1|-|TRBJ2-7|TRBV20-1
CSAGTDRAYGSYEQYF
TGCAGTGCTGGGACAGACAGAGCTTACGGATCCTACGAGCAGTACTTC
>-|-|TRBJ2-7|TRBV2
CASSAKGSPEQYF
TGTGCCAGCAGTGCTAAAGGTTCTCCGGAGCAGTACTTC